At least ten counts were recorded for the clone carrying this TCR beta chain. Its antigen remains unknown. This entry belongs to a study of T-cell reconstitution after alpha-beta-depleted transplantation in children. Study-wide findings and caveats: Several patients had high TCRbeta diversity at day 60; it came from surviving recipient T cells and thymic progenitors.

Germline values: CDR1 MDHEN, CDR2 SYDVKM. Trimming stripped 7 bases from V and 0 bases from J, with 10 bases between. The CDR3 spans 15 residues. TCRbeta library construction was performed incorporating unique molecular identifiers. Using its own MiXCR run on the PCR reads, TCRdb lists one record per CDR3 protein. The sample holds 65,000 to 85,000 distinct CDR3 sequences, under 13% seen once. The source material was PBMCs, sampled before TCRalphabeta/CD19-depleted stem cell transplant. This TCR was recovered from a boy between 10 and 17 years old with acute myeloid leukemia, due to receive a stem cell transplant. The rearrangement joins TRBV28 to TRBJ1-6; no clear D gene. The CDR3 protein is CASTQSSSYNSPLHF. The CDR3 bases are TGTGCCAGCACCCAATCAAGCTCCTATAATTCACCCCTCCACTTT.